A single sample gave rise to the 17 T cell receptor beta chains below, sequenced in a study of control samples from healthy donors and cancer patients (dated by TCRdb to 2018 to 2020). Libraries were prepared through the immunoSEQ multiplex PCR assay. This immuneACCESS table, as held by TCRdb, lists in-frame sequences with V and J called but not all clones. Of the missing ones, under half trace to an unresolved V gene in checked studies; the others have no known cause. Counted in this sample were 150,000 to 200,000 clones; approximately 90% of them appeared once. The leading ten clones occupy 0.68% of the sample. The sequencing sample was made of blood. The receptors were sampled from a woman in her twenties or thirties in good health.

The CDR3 loop reads CASSLGQGVNYGYTF. In nucleotides, the CDR3 is TGTGCCAGCAGTTTAGGGCAGGGGGTGAACTATGGCTACACCTTC. J is TRBJ1-2 and V is TRBV27; the match to TRBD1 covers 7 bases. CDR1 MNHEY and CDR2 SMNVEV come from the germline V gene (reference sequence). The CDR3 consists of 15 residues. The V segment lost 2 bases and the J segment 2 bases; nucleotides outside the gene matches: 5.

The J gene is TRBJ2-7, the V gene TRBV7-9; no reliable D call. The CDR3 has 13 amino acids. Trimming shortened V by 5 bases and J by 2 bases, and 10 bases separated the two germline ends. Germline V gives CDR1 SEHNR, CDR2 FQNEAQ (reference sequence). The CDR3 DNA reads TGTGCCAGCAGCCAGACACCTACCTACGAGCAGTACTTC. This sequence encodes CASSQTPTYEQYF.

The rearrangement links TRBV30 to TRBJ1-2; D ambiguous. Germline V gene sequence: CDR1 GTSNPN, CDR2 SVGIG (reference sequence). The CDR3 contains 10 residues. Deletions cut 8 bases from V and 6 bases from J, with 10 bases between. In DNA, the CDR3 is TGTGCCCAAATGTCGAATGGCTACACCTTC. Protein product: CAQMSNGYTF.

CDR3 DNA: TGTGCCAGCAGCTTAGGCCAGAGGACAGCTAAGAATGAGCAGTTCTTC. This translates into CASSLGQRTAKNEQFF. This rearrangement joins TRBV7-9 to TRBJ2-1; D is perhaps TRBD1 (6 bases). V lost 1 base to trimming and J lost 7 bases, with 17 bases between them. Germline CDR1 is SEHNR and CDR2 is FQNEAQ (reference sequence). CDR3 size: 16 residues.

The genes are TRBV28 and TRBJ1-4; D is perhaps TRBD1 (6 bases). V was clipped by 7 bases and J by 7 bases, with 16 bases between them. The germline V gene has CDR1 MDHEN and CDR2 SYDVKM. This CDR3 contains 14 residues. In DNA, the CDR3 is TGTGCCAGCACCGTGACAGGTAGAAGTGAAAAACTGTTTTTT. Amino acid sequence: CASTVTGRSEKLFF.

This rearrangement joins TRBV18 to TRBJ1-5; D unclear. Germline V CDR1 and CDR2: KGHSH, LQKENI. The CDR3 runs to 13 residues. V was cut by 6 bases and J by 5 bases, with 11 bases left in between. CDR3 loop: CASSPHKDQPQHF. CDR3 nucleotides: TGTGCCAGCTCCCCGCACAAGGATCAGCCCCAGCATTTT.

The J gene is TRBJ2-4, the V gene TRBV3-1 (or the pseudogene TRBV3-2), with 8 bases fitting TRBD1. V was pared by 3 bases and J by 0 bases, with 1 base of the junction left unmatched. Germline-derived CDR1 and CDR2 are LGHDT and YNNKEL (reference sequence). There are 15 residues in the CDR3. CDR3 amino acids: CASSQGQVAKNIQYF. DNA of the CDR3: TGTGCCAGCAGCCAGGGACAGGTAGCCAAAAACATTCAGTACTTC.

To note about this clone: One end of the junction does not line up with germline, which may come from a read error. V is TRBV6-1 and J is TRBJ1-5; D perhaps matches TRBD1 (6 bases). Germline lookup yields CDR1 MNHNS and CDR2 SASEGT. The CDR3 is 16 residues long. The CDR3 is CASSKGATGSNQPRHF. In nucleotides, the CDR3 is TGTGCCAGCAGTAAAGGGGCGACAGGATCTAATCAGCCCCGGCATTTT.

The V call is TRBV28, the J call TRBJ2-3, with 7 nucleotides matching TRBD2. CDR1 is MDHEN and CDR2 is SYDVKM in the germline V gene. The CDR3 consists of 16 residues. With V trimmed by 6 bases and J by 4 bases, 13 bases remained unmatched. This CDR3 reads CASSPRDYRGADTQYF. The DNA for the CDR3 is TGTGCCAGCAGCCCGAGGGACTACCGGGGGGCAGATACGCAGTATTTT.

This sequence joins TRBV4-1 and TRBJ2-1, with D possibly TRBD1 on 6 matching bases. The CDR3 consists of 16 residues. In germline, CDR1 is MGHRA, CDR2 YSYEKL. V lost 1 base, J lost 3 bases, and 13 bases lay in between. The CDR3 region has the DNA TGCGCCAGCAGCCAAGCGGGCACAGGGTACTACAATGAGCAGTTCTTC. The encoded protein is CASSQAGTGYYNEQFF.

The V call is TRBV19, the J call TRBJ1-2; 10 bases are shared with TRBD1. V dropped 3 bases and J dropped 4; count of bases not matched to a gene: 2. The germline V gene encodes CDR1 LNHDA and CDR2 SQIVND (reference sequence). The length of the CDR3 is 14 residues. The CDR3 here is CASSIDRGLYGYTF. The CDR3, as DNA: TGTGCCAGTAGTATTGACAGGGGGCTCTATGGCTACACCTTC.

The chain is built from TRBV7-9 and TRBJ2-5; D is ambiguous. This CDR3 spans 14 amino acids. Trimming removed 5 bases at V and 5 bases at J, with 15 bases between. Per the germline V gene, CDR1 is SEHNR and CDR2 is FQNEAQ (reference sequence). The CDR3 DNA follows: TGTGCCAGCAGCCCGAACAACGCGCGGGAGACCCAGTACTTC. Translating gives CASSPNNARETQYF.

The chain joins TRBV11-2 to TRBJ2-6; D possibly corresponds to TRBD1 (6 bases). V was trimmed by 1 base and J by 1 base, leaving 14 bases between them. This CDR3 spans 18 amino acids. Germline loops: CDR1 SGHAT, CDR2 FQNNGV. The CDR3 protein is CASSLAVAGVSGANVLTF. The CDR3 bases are TGTGCCAGCAGCTTAGCGGTGGCAGGGGTGTCTGGGGCCAACGTCCTGACTTTC.

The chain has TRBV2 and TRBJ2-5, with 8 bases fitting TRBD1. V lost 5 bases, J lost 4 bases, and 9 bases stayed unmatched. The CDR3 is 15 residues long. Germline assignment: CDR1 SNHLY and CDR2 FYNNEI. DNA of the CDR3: TGTGCCAGCAGTAGTCAGGGGGCGGTCACAGAGACCCAGTACTTC. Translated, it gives CASSSQGAVTETQYF.

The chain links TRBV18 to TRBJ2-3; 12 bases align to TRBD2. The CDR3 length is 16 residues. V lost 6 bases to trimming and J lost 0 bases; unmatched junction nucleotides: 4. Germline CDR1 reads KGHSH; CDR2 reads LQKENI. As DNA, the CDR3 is TGTGCCAGCTCCCCGACTAGCGGGAGAAGCACAGATACGCAGTATTTT. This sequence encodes CASSPTSGRSTDTQYF.

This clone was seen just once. CDR3 nucleotide sequence: TGTGCCTCGGGAGAAGTTCCAAACTATGGCTACACCTTC. Its translation is CASGEVPNYGYTF. The rearrangement links TRBV28 to TRBJ1-2; D is undetermined. V dropped 11 bases and J dropped 2 bases, with 15 bases sitting between them. The CDR3 sequence is 13 residues long. CDR1 is MDHEN and CDR2 is SYDVKM in the germline V gene.

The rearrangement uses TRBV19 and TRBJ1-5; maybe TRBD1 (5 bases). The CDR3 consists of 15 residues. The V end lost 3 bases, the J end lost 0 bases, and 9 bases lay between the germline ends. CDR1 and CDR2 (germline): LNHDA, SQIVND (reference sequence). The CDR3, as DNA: TGTGCCAGTAGTATGAGGGGCGTTAGCAATCAGCCCCAGCATTTT. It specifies CASSMRGVSNQPQHF.